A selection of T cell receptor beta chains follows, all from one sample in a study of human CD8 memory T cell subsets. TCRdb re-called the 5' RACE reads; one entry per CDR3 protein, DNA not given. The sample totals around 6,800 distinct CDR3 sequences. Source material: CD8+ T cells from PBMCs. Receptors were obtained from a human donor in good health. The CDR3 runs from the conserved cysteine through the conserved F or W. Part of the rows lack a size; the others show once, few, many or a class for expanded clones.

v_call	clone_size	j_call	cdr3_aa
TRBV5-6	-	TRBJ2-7	CASSLSRYSYEQYF
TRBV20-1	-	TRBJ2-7	CSAREGLAGFYEQYF
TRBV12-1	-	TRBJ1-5	CASSAAGHSNQPQHF
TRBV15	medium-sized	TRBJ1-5	CATSGEAGTLNQPQHF
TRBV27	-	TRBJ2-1	CASSRRPSGNNEQFF
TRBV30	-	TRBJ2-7	CAWDTEYEQYF
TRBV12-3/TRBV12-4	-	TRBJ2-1	CASSLASNEQFF
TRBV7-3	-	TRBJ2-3	CASSLTFADTQYF
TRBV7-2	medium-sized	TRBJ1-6	CASSLSGGAVNSPLHF
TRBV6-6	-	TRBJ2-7	CATPTTHFSGRAALYEQYF
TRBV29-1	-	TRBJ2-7	CSVEDLTSGSYEQYF
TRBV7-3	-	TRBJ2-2	CASSLGAYGTGELFF
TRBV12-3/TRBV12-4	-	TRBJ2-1	CASNFDGDEQFF
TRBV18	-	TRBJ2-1	CASSPPEESGRSYNEQFF
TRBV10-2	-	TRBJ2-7	CASRSQDSYEQYF
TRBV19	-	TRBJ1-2	CASSAMAENNYGYTF
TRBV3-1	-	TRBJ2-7	CASSQFSGRYEQYF
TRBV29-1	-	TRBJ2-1	CSVEDLNREYNEQFF
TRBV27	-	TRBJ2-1	CASSGGGTYNEQFF
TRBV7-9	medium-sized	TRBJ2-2	CASSFSENTGELFF
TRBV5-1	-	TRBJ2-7	CASSPDRVDYEQYF
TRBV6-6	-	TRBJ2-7	CASIPRWGATDEQYF
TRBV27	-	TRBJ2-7	CASSFGVRWGYEQYF
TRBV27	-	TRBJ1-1	CASSHGTGTEAFF
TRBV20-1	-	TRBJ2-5	CSARVDSALSQETQYF
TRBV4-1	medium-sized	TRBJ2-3	CASTVGTALLYTQYF
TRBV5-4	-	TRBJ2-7	CASSLKGPTYEQYF
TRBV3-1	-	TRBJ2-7	CAAGTGGPSYEQYF
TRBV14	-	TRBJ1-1	CASSQMGEFEAFF
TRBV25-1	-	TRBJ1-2	CASAGQGLGYTF
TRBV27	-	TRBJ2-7	CASRTTPGQTYEQYF
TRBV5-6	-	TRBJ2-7	CASSLGWGAYEQYF
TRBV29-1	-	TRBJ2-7	CSVDAGQEYEQYF
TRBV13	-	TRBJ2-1	CASSRTSRGENEQFF
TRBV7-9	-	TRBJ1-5	CASSLDGPNQPQHF
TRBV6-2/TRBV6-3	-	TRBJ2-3	CASSFPGLAGEGDTQYF
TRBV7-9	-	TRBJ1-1	CASSLDRDTEAFF
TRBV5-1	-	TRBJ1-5	CASSPGHNNQPQHF
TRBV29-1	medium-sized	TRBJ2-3	CSVEDSTSGRRQLIDTQYF
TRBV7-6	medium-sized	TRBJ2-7	CASSLFQGEGYEQYF
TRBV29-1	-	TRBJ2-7	CSVSLAASYEQYF
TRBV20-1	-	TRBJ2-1	CSAWVMLEQFF
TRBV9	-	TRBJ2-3	CASSPRTSGTLETDTQYF
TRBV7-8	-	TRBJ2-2	CASSLVRFDPGLAGATGELFF
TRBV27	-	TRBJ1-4	CATPGPGTLEEKLFF
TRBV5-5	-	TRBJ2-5	CASGGQGSQETQYF
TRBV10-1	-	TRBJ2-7	CASSEDRTSYEQYF
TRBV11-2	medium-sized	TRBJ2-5	CASSYTTGIETQYF
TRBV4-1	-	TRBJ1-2	CASSHTGGGGYTF
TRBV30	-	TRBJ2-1	CAWTGGATTNEQFF
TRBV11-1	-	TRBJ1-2	CASSLGDGPYGYTF
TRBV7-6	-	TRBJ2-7	CASSLGLKAGEQYF